This entry lists 20 T cell receptor beta chains sequenced from one sample in a study of cytomegalovirus exposure and HLA in healthy donors. PCR employed 60 Vbeta and 13 Jbeta primers. Generated by immunoSEQ multiplex PCR, the TCRdb table keeps only in-frame clones and is missing some. The sample carries over 120,000 clones, roughly 80% recorded once. What was sequenced was PBMCs. The receptors come from a man aged 35-49 years in good health and CMV-seronegative.

The chain joins TRBV7-8 to TRBJ2-7; 7 bases align to TRBD2. Germline V gene sequence: CDR1 SGHVS, CDR2 FQNEAQ. This CDR3 has 13 amino acids. V shed 5 bases, J shed 3 bases, and the junction held 4 bases outside the gene matches. In DNA form, the CDR3 reads TGTGCCAGCAGCCATTCTAGCGGCTACGAGCAGTACTTC. Its translation: CASSHSSGYEQYF.

The chain combines TRBV27 with TRBJ2-1, with TRBD1 identical over 9 bases. This CDR3 is built from 17 residues. Losses at the gene ends were 6 bases for V and 1 base for J; bases not matched to a gene: 10. Germline V CDR1 and CDR2: MNHEY, SMNVEV (reference sequence). DNA of the CDR3: TGTGCCAGCAGAGAGGACAGGGGAGTGAATTCCTACAATGAGCAGTTCTTC. Protein product: CASREDRGVNSYNEQFF.

The J gene is TRBJ2-1, the V gene TRBV27; a possible D gene is TRBD2 (6 bases). Looked up from germline, CDR1 is MNHEY and CDR2 is SMNVEV (reference sequence). The CDR3 totals 17 residues. Trimming stripped 2 bases from V and 6 bases from J, with 20 bases between. The CDR3: CASSLGGWEFSTNEQFF. The CDR3 nucleotides read TGTGCCAGCAGTTTAGGAGGGTGGGAGTTTTCTACCAATGAGCAGTTCTTC.

This clone occurred a few times. The J gene is TRBJ1-1, the V gene TRBV5-4; D not resolved. The germline CDR1 and CDR2 sequences are SGHNT and YYREEE (reference sequence). The CDR3 has 14 residues. Trimming pared 5 bases from V and 1 base from J, leaving 12 bases between. The CDR3 nucleotides read TGTGCCAGCAGTCCCGAGCGGGGGAACACTGAAGCTTTCTTT. It specifies CASSPERGNTEAFF.

This sequence joins TRBV10-3 and TRBJ2-7; TRBD1 matches 8 bases. V was clipped by 4 bases and J by 6 bases; unmatched bases: 8. Germline values: CDR1 ENHRY, CDR2 SYGVKD. CDR3 length: 14 amino acids. This CDR3 reads CAISVGQGSFEQYF. The CDR3 region has the DNA TGTGCCATCAGTGTTGGACAGGGCTCTTTCGAGCAGTACTTC.

CDR3 DNA: TGTGCCATCAGTGTTTCGGGGGGGCGGTCCGAGCAGTACTTC. It yields the protein CAISVSGGRSEQYF. This chain links TRBV10-3 with TRBJ2-7; TRBD2 agrees at 8 bases. The germline V gene has CDR1 ENHRY and CDR2 SYGVKD. The CDR3 runs to 14 residues. Trimming cost V 4 bases and J 6 bases; bases outside gene matches: 8.

The gene calls are TRBV28 and TRBJ1-5, with 9 bases matching TRBD1. CDR3 size: 14 residues. Germline CDR1 MDHEN, CDR2 SYDVKM. The ends lost 6 bases at V and 0 bases at J; junction bases unmatched: 0. CDR3 DNA sequence: TGTGCCAGCAGGACAGGGGGTAGCAATCAGCCCCAGCATTTT. The encoded protein is CASRTGGSNQPQHF. The whole variable domain, filled in from reference TRBV28 and TRBJ1-5, reads DVKVTQSSRYLVKRTGEKVFLECVQDMDHENMFWYRQDPGLGLRLIYFSYDVKMKEKGDIPEGYSVSREKKERFSLILESASTNQTSMYLCASRTGGSNQPQHFGDGTRLSIL.

The chain links TRBV7-3 to TRBJ2-3, with a possible D match to TRBD1 (6 bases). V lost 5 bases and J lost 7, with 13 bases in between. CDR1 SGHTA and CDR2 FQGTGA come from the germline V gene. The CDR3 is 13 residues long. CDR3 protein: CASSGQGWNTQYF. CDR3 nucleotide sequence: TGTGCCAGCAGCGGTCAGGGGTGGAATACGCAGTATTTT.

This clone has a handful of counts. The chain links TRBV19 to TRBJ1-1; no firm D call. V was pared by 5 bases and J by 1 base, with 11 bases between. The CDR3 is made up of 14 amino acids. Per the germline V gene, CDR1 is LNHDA and CDR2 is SQIVND (reference sequence). CDR3 in amino acids: CASSSVQANTEAFF. The DNA for the CDR3 is TGTGCCAGTAGTTCCGTGCAGGCGAACACTGAAGCTTTCTTT.

V and J are TRBV6-5 and TRBJ1-3; D gene unclear. The CDR3 runs 16 residues. Looked up from germline, CDR1 is MNHEY and CDR2 is SVGAGI. Between the trimmed V and J ends, which lost 0 bases and 1 base, there was a span of 10 bases. Here the CDR3 DNA reads TGTGCCAGCAGTTACTCAGGCGGGCTTTCTGGAAACACCATATATTTT. Translation gives CASSYSGGLSGNTIYF.

This clone was observed once. This chain joins TRBV5-1 and TRBJ2-7; perhaps TRBD2 as D (5 bases). This CDR3 spans 14 amino acids. V lost 0 bases and J lost 5, with 12 bases in between. Per the germline V gene, CDR1 is SGHRS and CDR2 is YFSETQ. CDR3 in DNA: TGCGCCAGCAGCTTGGTCGGGAACTTTAACGAGCAGTACTTC. Its protein product is CASSLVGNFNEQYF.

V is TRBV28 and J is TRBJ1-1; TRBD1 agrees at 9 bases. Germline V gene sequence: CDR1 MDHEN, CDR2 SYDVKM. After removal of 5 bases from V and 5 bases from J, the junction contained 9 bases not matched to a gene. The CDR3 has 15 residues. The CDR3 nucleotides are TGTGCCAGCAGTCTCCGACAGGGGGTAAGGACTGAAGCTTTCTTT. It encodes CASSLRQGVRTEAFF.

The chain uses TRBV19 and TRBJ1-6; TRBD1 aligns across 7 bases. CDR3 length: 14 amino acids. The germline V gene encodes CDR1 LNHDA and CDR2 SQIVND (reference sequence). The V gene end was trimmed by 7 bases and the J gene end by 7 bases; junction bases not matched to a gene: 7. The CDR3 here is CASTSGQNNSPLHF. The CDR3 DNA is TGTGCCAGTACCTCGGGACAGAACAATTCACCCCTCCACTTT.

The CDR3 DNA sequence: TGTGCCAGCAGCCCGACAGAGTTAGCTAACTATGGCTACACCTTC. Translating gives CASSPTELANYGYTF. V and J are TRBV6-4 and TRBJ1-2; D might be TRBD1 (5 bases). The CDR3 consists of 15 residues. The germline V and J ends were trimmed by 6 bases and 0 bases, with 14 bases remaining between them. Germline-derived CDR1 and CDR2 are MRHNA and SNTAGT.

V and J are TRBV7-8 and TRBJ2-5; TRBD2 might be the D (6 bases). Deletions cut 3 bases from V and 0 bases from J, with 17 bases between. Germline V gene lookup returns CDR1 SGHVS and CDR2 FQNEAQ. The CDR3 length is 17 residues. CDR3 loop: CASSLSYGTPYQETQYF. CDR3 nucleotide sequence: TGTGCCAGCAGCTTGTCCTACGGGACTCCGTACCAAGAGACCCAGTACTTC.

This chain uses TRBV6-5 with TRBJ2-5; TRBD1 agrees at 8 bases. The germline V gene encodes CDR1 MNHEY and CDR2 SVGAGI. This CDR3 has 15 residues. Germline trimming cut 4 bases from V and 5 bases from J; bases unmatched to any gene: 9. CDR3 in DNA: TGTGCCAGCAGTTCCACAGGGGGAATCAGGGAGACCCAGTACTTC. Protein product: CASSSTGGIRETQYF.

The J gene is TRBJ2-1, the V gene TRBV11-3, with D possibly matching TRBD2 (6 bases). V gave up 1 base and J gave up 3 bases, with 13 bases separating them. The length of the CDR3 is 16 residues. CDR1 SGHNT and CDR2 YENEEA come from the germline V gene. The chain's CDR3 is CASSLGLAGLYNEQFF. The CDR3 nucleotides read TGTGCCAGCAGCTTAGGGTTGGCGGGGCTCTACAATGAGCAGTTCTTC.

The V and J genes are TRBV19 and TRBJ2-7, with 10 bases aligning to TRBD2. Unmatched junction bases numbered 14, after V lost 6 bases and J lost 3 bases. The CDR3 extends over 17 amino acids. CDR1 is LNHDA, CDR2 SQIVND, per germline (reference sequence). CDR3 protein: CASRPAGLAGVYYEQYF. CDR3 DNA sequence: TGTGCCAGTAGGCCGGCTGGCCTAGCGGGGGTATACTACGAGCAGTACTTC.

The rearrangement links TRBV21-1 to TRBJ1-2; the DNA was not used to check the table's D call, TRBD1. TRBV21-1 is flagged as a pseudogene. This CDR3 is 15 amino acids long. CDR3 DNA: TGTGCCAGCAGCAAAAGGGCAGGGGTTAGCTATGGCTACACCTTC. It codes for CASSKRAGVSYGYTF.

This chain joins TRBV7-9 and TRBJ1-1; D not certain. The CDR3 has 13 residues. Trimming cost V 8 bases and J 7 bases, with 17 bases left between them. Germline lookup yields CDR1 SEHNR and CDR2 FQNEAQ (reference sequence). The DNA for the CDR3 is TGTGCCAGCCACAGTGAAGCCATCTATGAAGCTTTCTTT. Its translation is CASHSEAIYEAFF.